The rows below give T cell receptor beta chains drawn from one sample of a study of multiple sclerosis patients with progressive multifocal leukoencephalopathy. The method was immunoSEQ multiplex PCR; TCRdb's version includes in-frame clones alone and lacks a portion of them. Of 25,000 to 35,000 clones in the sample, 88% are singletons; the top ten hold 1.1%. The sample consisted of PBMCs. These receptors were obtained from a human donor with multiple sclerosis. CDR3s include the opening cysteine and the closing phenylalanine or tryptophan. A D gene is named only where the DNA matches it firmly. Clone size is not always given. Where it is, it says once, few, many or a class for expanded clones.

J gene	V gene	D gene	clone size	CDR3 DNA	CDR3 protein
TRBJ1-4	TRBV7-9	NA	NA	TGTGCCAGCAGCTCTAACAGCAAGGGACCTCGAGAGGAAAAACTGTTTTTT	CASSSNSKGPREEKLFF
TRBJ2-7	TRBV15	NA	NA	TGTGCCACCAGCGGAGGAGTTACGGACGGCGCCTACGAGCAGTACTTC	CATSGGVTDGAYEQYF
TRBJ2-2	TRBV6-5	NA	NA	TGTGCCAGCAGTTACTCGTCCCGACAGCTCACCGGGGAGCTGTTTTTT	CASSYSSRQLTGELFF
TRBJ2-2	TRBV2	NA	NA	TGTGCCAGCAGTTATATGAACACCGGGGAGCTGTTTTTT	CASSYMNTGELFF
TRBJ2-3	TRBV9	NA	NA	TGTGCCAGCAGCGTGGGGGGAAGCACAGATACGCAGTATTTT	CASSVGGSTDTQYF
TRBJ2-3	TRBV4-2	NA	NA	TGTGCCAGCAGCCAAGTACAGGACCCCACAGATACGCAGTATTTT	CASSQVQDPTDTQYF
TRBJ1-2	TRBV5-6	TRBD1	NA	TGTGCCAGCAGCGGGGGTGAGGGGGCCGATGGCTACACCTTC	CASSGGEGADGYTF
TRBJ1-6	TRBV5-5	NA	NA	TGTGCCAGCAGCTTCGACCTGAAGGGGTCACCCCTCCACTTT	CASSFDLKGSPLHF
TRBJ2-5	TRBV6-6	NA	NA	TGTGCCAGCAGTTTTGACGGGGGGCTGAGGGTTGGTTACTTC	CASSFDGGLRVGYF
TRBJ1-5	TRBV19	NA	NA	TGTGCCAGTAGTATAGATGCCCGTGGTGGCAATCAGCCCCAGCATTTT	CASSIDARGGNQPQHF
TRBJ2-2	TRBV10-3	NA	NA	TGTGCCATCAGTGAGATAGAAAGGGGGACGGAGCTGTTTTTT	CAISEIERGTELFF
TRBJ1-5	TRBV19	NA	NA	TGTGCCAGTAGTATAGGGGGAAATCAGCCCCAGCATTTT	CASSIGGNQPQHF
TRBJ2-7	TRBV21-1	NA	NA	TGTGCCAGCAGCAGCTCCTACGAGCAGTACTTC	CASSSSYEQYF
TRBJ2-1	TRBV4-3	TRBD2	once	TGCGCCAGCAGCCAAGGGACTAGCGGATCCTACAATGAGCAGTTCTTC	CASSQGTSGSYNEQFF
TRBJ2-7	TRBV7-9	TRBD1	once	TGTGCCAGCAGCCGCGGGACAGGGGACTACGAGCAGTACTTC	CASSRGTGDYEQYF
TRBJ1-4	TRBV25-1	TRBD1	NA	TGTGCCAGCAGTGAATACGACAGGGGGCTGTTTTTT	CASSEYDRGLFF
TRBJ2-3	TRBV2	NA	NA	TGTGCCAGCAGCCTGACAGCCACAGATACGCAGTATTTT	CASSLTATDTQYF
TRBJ2-1	TRBV25-1	NA	NA	TGTGCCAGCAGTCGGGGCCCAGCCAATGAGCAGTTCTTC	CASSRGPANEQFF
TRBJ1-1	TRBV30	NA	NA	TGTGCCTGGGGACAGACGAACACTGAAGCTTTCTTT	CAWGQTNTEAFF
TRBJ2-7	TRBV25-1	NA	NA	TGTGCCAGCAGTGAAATAGGGTGGGGACCAAACTTC	CASSEIGWGPNF
TRBJ2-3	TRBV6-1	TRBD2	NA	TGTGCCAGCAGTGAGGCGCGGGGGGGCCCAGATACGCAGTATTTT	CASSEARGGPDTQYF
TRBJ2-1	TRBV18	NA	NA	TGTGCCAGCTCACCTGGGGCGGGCGATGAGCAGTTCTTC	CASSPGAGDEQFF
TRBJ1-5	TRBV7-9	NA	NA	TGTGCCAGCAGCTCTGACGGGGGGCGGCAGCCCCAGCATTTT	CASSSDGGRQPQHF
TRBJ1-2	TRBV19	NA	NA	TGTGCCAGTAGAGGACCAACCCGGCAGGGTTCCCCCAACTATGGCTACACCTTC	CASRGPTRQGSPNYGYTF
TRBJ2-3	TRBV4-1	NA	NA	TGCGCCAGCAGCCAAGTGGAAGATACGCAGTATTTT	CASSQVEDTQYF
TRBJ2-2	TRBV9	NA	NA	TGTGCCAGCAGCGTAGTGGGGGACGGGGAGCTGTTTTTT	CASSVVGDGELFF
TRBJ2-5	TRBV10-3	NA	NA	TGTGCCATCAGTGAAAGAGTTAAAGAGACCCAGTACTTC	CAISERVKETQYF
TRBJ1-6	TRBV19	NA	once	TGTGCCAGTAGGAACGCCCAGGGGTCACCCCTCCACTTT	CASRNAQGSPLHF
TRBJ2-3	TRBV30	NA	NA	TGTGCCTGGAGAGGCACCCTACTCACAGATACGCAGTATTTT	CAWRGTLLTDTQYF
TRBJ1-3	TRBV9	TRBD1	NA	TGTGCCAGCAGCCCCTGGGGGGACAGCCGATTCAGCTCTGGAAACACCATATATTTT	CASSPWGDSRFSSGNTIYF
TRBJ2-1	TRBV5-1	NA	once	TGCGCCAGCAGCCTCCTAGGAGATCGGGCCTACAATGAGCAGTTCTTC	CASSLLGDRAYNEQFF
TRBJ2-3	TRBV5-4	NA	NA	TGTGCCAGCAGGACTCACGGGGGGCAGACAGATACGCAGTATTTT	CASRTHGGQTDTQYF
TRBJ1-2	TRBV7-9	NA	NA	TGTGCCAGCACCCACAACACCTTC	CASTHNTF
TRBJ2-5	TRBV29-1	NA	NA	TGCAGCGGCCTCGAGGGGGTAGAGACCCAGTACTTC	CSGLEGVETQYF
TRBJ1-2	TRBV6-1	NA	NA	TGTGCCAGCAGTGAACGGGGTTATTATGGCTACACCTTC	CASSERGYYGYTF
TRBJ2-4	TRBV4-1	NA	NA	TGCGCCAGCAGCCCCGCGGTCGGGGACATTCAGTACTTC	CASSPAVGDIQYF
TRBJ1-2	TRBV7-9	NA	NA	TGTGCCAGCAGCCTTGGCCAGGGCTATGGCTACACCTTC	CASSLGQGYGYTF
TRBJ1-2	TRBV10-3	NA	NA	TGTGCCATCAGTGAAGTCAACACTAACTATGGCTACACCTTC	CAISEVNTNYGYTF
TRBJ1-2	TRBV7-2	NA	NA	TGTGCCAGACAGGACTATGGCTACACCTTC	CARQDYGYTF
TRBJ1-2	TRBV7-2	NA	NA	TGTGCCAGCAGCCTCCGGACAGAACGTAGGAGCTACACCTTC	CASSLRTERRSYTF
TRBJ2-1	TRBV19	TRBD1	NA	TGTGCCAGTAGTATCAGAGGGGGCGATGAGCAGTTCTTC	CASSIRGGDEQFF
TRBJ1-5	TRBV4-1	NA	NA	TGCGCCAGCAGCCAAGATCTCGTTAGGGGCCTTTATCAGCCCCAGCATTTT	CASSQDLVRGLYQPQHF
TRBJ1-5	TRBV28	NA	NA	TGTGCCAGCAGAGGTGGACTCAATCAGCCCCAGCATTTT	CASRGGLNQPQHF
TRBJ1-1	TRBV5-1	NA	NA	TGCGCCAGCAGCCCCACATACAGTCTGAACACTGAAGCTTTCTTT	CASSPTYSLNTEAFF
TRBJ2-5	TRBV2	NA	NA	TGTGCCAGCAGTGGGAACCCGAGGGAGACCCAGTACTTC	CASSGNPRETQYF
TRBJ1-2	TRBV18	NA	NA	TGTGCCAGCTCCTCCCGGACTCTCAACTATGGCTACACCTTC	CASSSRTLNYGYTF
TRBJ1-1	TRBV30	NA	NA	TGTGCCTGGACCTCGGGGTCTGAAGCTTTCTTT	CAWTSGSEAFF
TRBJ2-3	TRBV28	NA	once	TGTGCCAGCAGTTTTAGGGGGGCAGATACGCAGTATTTT	CASSFRGADTQYF
TRBJ1-1	TRBV5-4	NA	NA	TGTGCCAGCAGCTGGAAGGGGGGCAGGTCGGCTGAAGCTTTCTTT	CASSWKGGRSAEAFF
TRBJ1-3	TRBV7-6	NA	NA	TGTGCCAGCAGCTTAACTCAGGGCCTTGGAAACACCATATATTTT	CASSLTQGLGNTIYF
TRBJ1-1	TRBV5-6	NA	NA	TGTGCCAGCAGCTTGCATCGGAGCACTGAAGCTTTCTTT	CASSLHRSTEAFF
TRBJ2-3	TRBV5-1	NA	NA	TGCGCCAGCAGCTCCACAGGGTTCACAGATACGCAGTATTTT	CASSSTGFTDTQYF
TRBJ2-2	TRBV19	NA	NA	TGTGCCAGTAGTCCACAGGGGGGGTCCGGGGAGCTGTTTTTT	CASSPQGGSGELFF
TRBJ2-5	TRBV4-1	TRBD2	NA	TGCGCCAGCAGCCCCCGGACTAGCGGGGAGTGGGAAGAGACCCAGTACTTC	CASSPRTSGEWEETQYF
TRBJ2-7	TRBV7-6	NA	NA	TGTGCCAGCAGCTTAAGACCAGGGGAGGGCGAGCAGTACTTC	CASSLRPGEGEQYF